Presented here are 6 T cell receptor beta chains from one specimen sequenced in a study of T cell repertoires in cytomegalovirus infection. TCRdb called the reads again in MiXCR, with one record for every CDR3 protein. This sample yields over 45,000 distinct CDR3 sequences, of which about a fifth are seen a single time; around 90% belongs to the top ten. Their antigens remain unidentified. The sequencing here drew on CD8+ T cells from cultured PBMCs, taken from culture after CMV antigen stimulation. Every receptor here comes from a human donor in good health (CMV status not recorded). Some clones in this sample may be carry-over from other donors' samples.

This clonotype was counted only a few times. The chain links TRBV7-6 to TRBJ1-1; 8 bases map to TRBD1. Looked up from germline, CDR1 is SGHVS and CDR2 is FNYEAQ. The V and J ends lost 5 bases and 3 bases, in that order; junction bases with no gene match: 8. The CDR3 runs to 15 residues. The DNA for the CDR3 is TGTGCCAGCAGCGGAGGACAGGGAGGGGACACTGAAGCTTTCTTT. This gives the protein CASSGGQGGDTEAFF.

This clonotype was seen more than once but under ten times. This chain joins TRBV7-2 and TRBJ2-1; D may be TRBD2 (5 bases). This CDR3 region has 13 residues. CDR1 and CDR2 from the germline V gene are SGHTA and FQGNSA. V dropped 0 bases and J dropped 9 bases, with 9 bases sitting between them. CDR3 in DNA: TGTGCCAGCAGCTTAGCGAGTCGGGGTGAGCAGTTCTTC. Translated, it gives CASSLASRGEQFF.

This clonotype was counted between two and nine times. The chain uses TRBV28 and TRBJ1-5; TRBD1 might be the D (5 bases). Germline CDR1 reads MDHEN; CDR2 reads SYDVKM. Trimming stripped 6 bases from V and 11 bases from J, with 11 bases between. The CDR3 is 11 residues long. The DNA for the CDR3 is TGTGCCAGCAGGGGGGGTAAAGCCCAGCATTTT. Protein product: CASRGGKAQHF.

Only a few counts were recorded for this clonotype. The V and J genes are TRBV29-1 and TRBJ2-7, with D possibly being TRBD1 or TRBD2 (6 bases each). The length of the CDR3 is 13 residues. Trimming left V 1 base short and J 4 bases short, with 11 bases between. CDR1 is SQVTM, CDR2 ANQGSEA, per germline. CDR3 DNA sequence: TGCAGCGTTGAAGGCAGGGGAGGATACGAGCAGTACTTC. This codes for CSVEGRGGYEQYF.

The J gene is TRBJ2-2, the V gene TRBV11-2; D tentatively fits TRBD1 or TRBD2 (5 bases each). Germline CDR1 SGHAT, CDR2 FQNNGV. V gave up 2 bases and J gave up 3 bases, with 13 bases separating them. The CDR3 runs 16 residues. The CDR3 region has the DNA TGTGCCAGCAGCTTATTTTTGAGGGGTGACACCGGGGAGCTGTTTTTT. Protein sequence: CASSLFLRGDTGELFF.

This clonotype was found a few times. The rearrangement uses TRBV6-2 or TRBV6-3 and TRBJ2-7; the match to TRBD1 covers 7 bases. J gave up 5 bases and V 2 bases, and 6 bases lay outside the gene matches. Per the germline V gene, CDR1 is MNHEY and CDR2 is SVGEGT. CDR3 length: 14 amino acids. CDR3 protein: CASSYDRVWNEQYF. CDR3 DNA sequence: TGTGCCAGCAGTTACGACAGGGTCTGGAACGAGCAGTACTTC.